The 21 T cell receptor beta chains reported below all come from one sample, sequenced in a study of blood T cell repertoires in COVID-19. Sequencing was performed with immunoSEQ multiplex PCR; in TCRdb, only in-frame clones are kept and a portion is missing. The sample records about 220,000 clones, around 86% being singletons. Sample: peripheral blood. The receptors here all came from a woman aged 65 to 85 with COVID-19, enrolled during active disease.

This chain connects TRBV30 to TRBJ2-3; TRBD2 matches 7 bases. Germline V CDR1 and CDR2: GTSNPN, SVGIG (reference sequence). Losses at the gene ends were 5 bases for V and 2 bases for J; bases not matched to a gene: 10. The CDR3 runs 15 residues. The chain's CDR3 is CAWAGGNPITDTQYF. The CDR3 bases are TGTGCCTGGGCCGGGGGGAATCCGATCACAGATACGCAGTATTTT.

The chain joins TRBV2 to TRBJ1-5; D not certain. V dropped 3 bases and J dropped 2 bases, with 11 bases sitting between them. The CDR3 covers 15 residues. Germline CDR1 is SNHLY and CDR2 is FYNNEI. The CDR3 bases are TGTGCCAGCAGTGACAACCCCCCGGGCAATCAGCCCCAGCATTTT. Encoded protein: CASSDNPPGNQPQHF.

V is TRBV14 and J is TRBJ1-1, with D unresolved. Germline CDR1 is SGHDN and CDR2 is FVKESK. With 1 base removed from V and 0 bases from J, the gap between germline ends came to 9 bases. There are 15 residues in the CDR3. The CDR3 here is CASSQVRGLNTEAFF. CDR3 DNA sequence: TGTGCCAGCAGCCAAGTTCGGGGATTGAACACTGAAGCTTTCTTT.

The rearrangement links TRBV5-8 to TRBJ1-2; D remains ambiguous. Germline CDR1 and CDR2: SGHTS and YDEGEE. The V end was cut by 1 base, the J end by 4 bases, with 8 bases between. The CDR3 totals 13 residues. The CDR3 nucleotides are TGTGCCAGCAGCTTGCAGTTGATCTATGGCTACACCTTC. This translates into CASSLQLIYGYTF.

The genes are TRBV3-1 (or the pseudogene TRBV3-2) and TRBJ2-1; D perhaps matches TRBD2 (6 bases). V gave up 6 bases and J gave up 9 bases, with 18 bases separating them. The CDR3 loop spans 14 amino acids. Germline V CDR1 and CDR2: LGHDT, YNNKEL (reference sequence). The CDR3 DNA sequence: TGTGCCAGCAGACCCGAGACTAGAATCGGTGAGCAGTTCTTC. It is translated as CASRPETRIGEQFF.

Remarks on this clone: Other DNA sequences within the sample encode an identical CDR3. The rearrangement uses TRBV28 and TRBJ1-2, with a weak D call TRBD1 (5 bases). V was shortened by 7 bases and J by 4 bases, with 10 bases between the two germline ends. CDR3 length equals 12 residues. Germline V gene data show CDR1 as MDHEN and CDR2 as SYDVKM. The DNA for the CDR3 is TGTGCCAGCACCTCCGGGGGCTATGGCTACACCTTC. Encoded protein: CASTSGGYGYTF.

The chain carries TRBV7-8 and TRBJ1-1; D possibly corresponds to TRBD1 (5 bases). Germline CDR1 reads SGHVS; CDR2 reads FQNEAQ. Between the trimmed V and J ends, which lost 3 bases and 1 base, there was a span of 9 bases. The CDR3 has 14 residues. The CDR3 here is CASSLGRGNTEAFF. As DNA, the CDR3 is TGTGCCAGCAGCTTGGGGAGGGGGAACACTGAAGCTTTCTTT.

This clone was seen only a few times. The rearrangement uses TRBV19 and TRBJ2-1; TRBD2 matches 8 bases. CDR1 LNHDA and CDR2 SQIVND come from the germline V gene (reference sequence). There are 15 residues in the CDR3. The junction had 6 bases not matched to a gene; V was cut back by 6 bases and J by 2 bases. The chain's CDR3 is CASSILAVAYNEQFF. The CDR3 DNA reads TGTGCCAGTAGCATACTAGCGGTTGCCTACAATGAGCAGTTCTTC.

This clone was counted between two and nine times. V is TRBV5-1 and J is TRBJ2-1, with 14 bases identical to TRBD2. The CDR3 sequence is 18 residues long. The V segment lost 1 base and the J segment 4 bases; nucleotides outside the gene matches: 7. Germline loops: CDR1 SGHRS, CDR2 YFSETQ. CDR3 sequence: CASSLTGTSGGLYNEQFF. CDR3 nucleotides: TGCGCCAGCAGCTTGACCGGGACTAGCGGGGGTTTATACAATGAGCAGTTCTTC.

This clone is a singleton in its sample. The chain employs TRBV5-1 and TRBJ1-4, with D perhaps TRBD1 (6 bases). The V and J ends lost 1 base and 8 bases respectively, with 12 bases between them. The CDR3 sequence is 14 residues long. Germline loops: CDR1 SGHRS, CDR2 YFSETQ. CDR3 nucleotides: TGCGCCAGCAGCTTGTACGGGGGGCGCGAAAAACTGTTTTTT. Amino acid sequence: CASSLYGGREKLFF.

The chain has TRBV7-3 and TRBJ2-1, with 12 positions matching TRBD2. CDR1 SGHTA and CDR2 FQGTGA come from the germline V gene. The CDR3 runs to 19 residues. Losses at the gene ends were 2 bases for V and 7 bases for J; bases not matched to a gene: 15. Here the CDR3 reads CASSLGPEASGRAANEQFF. The CDR3 nucleotides read TGTGCCAGCAGCTTAGGGCCCGAGGCTAGCGGGAGGGCTGCGAATGAGCAGTTCTTC.

DNA for the CDR3: TGTGCCAGCAGCTCCCTAGCGGGAGTAACAGAGACCCAGTACTTC. Translation: CASSSLAGVTETQYF. This chain links TRBV9 with TRBJ2-5, with 10 positions matching TRBD2. Germline CDR1 is SGDLS and CDR2 is YYNGEE. The CDR3 covers 15 residues. Trimming took 4 bases from V and 4 from J; bases not matched to a gene: 7.

The chain joins TRBV4-1 to TRBJ1-2; 7 bases agree with TRBD1. Germline lookup yields CDR1 MGHRA and CDR2 YSYEKL. Germline trimming cut 3 bases from V and 2 bases from J; bases unmatched to any gene: 6. The CDR3 spans 15 residues. CDR3 residues: CASSQIGQVNYGYTF. DNA of the CDR3: TGCGCCAGCAGCCAGATAGGACAGGTGAACTATGGCTACACCTTC.

The chain employs TRBV7-9 and TRBJ2-7, with a tentative D call TRBD2 (6 bases). Trimming removed 4 bases at V and 1 base at J, with 11 bases between. CDR1 SEHNR and CDR2 FQNEAQ come from the germline V gene (reference sequence). This CDR3 comprises 14 residues. The CDR3 here is CASSSGGRSYEQYF. The CDR3 nucleotides read TGTGCCAGCAGCTCCGGGGGACGTTCCTACGAGCAGTACTTC.

This chain links TRBV24-1 with TRBJ2-1; 9 bases are a match to TRBD1. The trim removed 5 bases at V and 2 bases at J, leaving 9 bases unmatched. The CDR3 sequence is 17 residues long. CDR1 and CDR2 from the germline V gene are KGHDR and SFDVKD. This CDR3 is CATSGSPGQGPYNEQFF. CDR3 DNA: TGTGCCACCAGTGGTTCTCCGGGACAGGGCCCCTACAATGAGCAGTTCTTC.

In its sample, this clone was seen many times. The V gene is TRBV12-3 or TRBV12-4, the J gene TRBJ1-2, with a tentative D call TRBD1 (5 bases). The CDR3 has 13 residues. V was pared by 5 bases and J by 3 bases, with 10 bases between. CDR3 in amino acids: CASSTQGYYGYTF. CDR3 sequence (DNA): TGTGCCAGCAGTACCCAGGGTTACTATGGCTACACCTTC.

The CDR3 DNA is TGTGCCAGCAGCCCCCCTGGGACAGGGGCTCATGGCTACACCTTC. This gives the protein CASSPPGTGAHGYTF. The rearrangement uses TRBV5-6 and TRBJ1-2, with 10 bases that match TRBD1. The CDR3 has 15 amino acids. J gave up 6 bases and V 4 bases, and 9 bases lay outside the gene matches. Germline V gene lookup returns CDR1 SGHDT and CDR2 YYEEEE.

The genes are TRBV5-4 and TRBJ1-1, with D possibly matching TRBD1 (5 bases). Germline V gene lookup returns CDR1 SGHNT and CDR2 YYREEE (reference sequence). V was shortened by 6 bases and J by 5 bases, with 17 bases between the two germline ends. The CDR3 loop spans 14 amino acids. The CDR3 loop reads CASTRGGARTEAFF. The DNA of the CDR3 is TGTGCCAGCACCCGAGGCGGGGCGAGGACTGAAGCTTTCTTT.

This chain links TRBV5-6 with TRBJ1-4; 8 bases match TRBD1. Germline loops: CDR1 SGHDT, CDR2 YYEEEE. V was clipped by 4 bases and J by 6 bases; unmatched bases: 2. The CDR3 sequence is 13 residues long. Here the CDR3 DNA reads TGTGCCAGCAGCCAGGACAGGGATGAAAAACTGTTTTTT. It is translated as CASSQDRDEKLFF. Full variable domain (remainder filled in from reference TRBV5-6 and TRBJ1-4): DAGVTQSPTHLIKTRGQQVTLRCSPKSGHDTVSWYQQALGQGPQFIFQYYEEEERQRGNFPDRFSGHQFPNYSSELNVNALLLGDSALYLCASSQDRDEKLFFGSGTQLSVL.

The rearrangement uses TRBV30 and TRBJ2-3; D may be TRBD2 (6 bases). V lost 1 base and J lost 3, with 8 bases in between. CDR3 length equals 13 residues. Per the germline V gene, CDR1 is GTSNPN and CDR2 is SVGIG (reference sequence). In nucleotides, the CDR3 is TGTGCCTGGAGTGCAGGGAGGACAGATACGCAGTATTTT. Translated, it gives CAWSAGRTDTQYF.

The chain has TRBV6-7 and TRBJ1-1, with TRBD1 matching over 8 bases. TRBV6-7 is flagged as an ORF with uncertain function. This CDR3 region has 16 residues. Trimming cost V 6 bases and J 1 base; bases outside gene matches: 10. CDR3 coding DNA: TGTGCCAGCAGATTCCAGGGGGCTCGTCAGAACACTGAAGCTTTCTTT. Its protein product is CASRFQGARQNTEAFF.